These 10 T cell receptor beta chains were all obtained from the same sample, sequenced in a study of type 1 and type 2 diabetes patients. PCR was run on genomic DNA. Amplification of the beta chain CDR3 used 30 forward and 13 reverse multiplex primers. TCRdb redid the calling of the multiplex PCR reads with MiXCR, one entry per CDR3 protein. The repertoire consists of fewer than 300,000 distinct CDR3 sequences, with around 47% occurring once and the leading ten covering roughly an eighth. The sequenced material came from peripheral blood mononuclear cells (PBMCs). The receptors here all came from a man between 18 and 35 years old with type 2 diabetes.

The V call is TRBV20-1, the J call TRBJ2-2; TRBD2 agrees at 10 bases. This CDR3 spans 14 amino acids. In germline, CDR1 is DFQATT, CDR2 SNEGSKA (reference sequence). J lost 6 bases, V lost 3 bases, and 4 bases had no gene match. In DNA form, the CDR3 reads TGCAGTGCTAGCCGTCTAGCGGGAGCCGGGGAGCTGTTTTTT. Translation: CSASRLAGAGELFF.

As regards this clonotype: One end of the junction does not line up with germline, which may come from a read error. The genes are TRBV10-3 and TRBJ2-1; 8 bases agree with TRBD1. The CDR3 is made up of 13 amino acids. Germline CDR1 ENHRY, CDR2 SYGVKD. The chain's CDR3 is CAIGESQGGEQFF. CDR3 nucleotide sequence: TGTGCCATCGGTGAGTCACAGGGGGGTGAGCAGTTCTTC.

With regard to this clonotype: This may come from a read error, since a much larger clone is one base off. The chain joins TRBV30 to TRBJ1-1; D call uncertain. Germline V gives CDR1 GTSNPN, CDR2 SVGIG (reference sequence). The CDR3 is 16 amino acids. V dropped 1 base and J dropped 2 bases, with 17 bases sitting between them. This CDR3 is CAWSDKGGLANTEAFF. DNA of the CDR3: TGTGCCTGGAGTGATAAAGGCGGGTTAGCCAACACTGAAGCTTTCTTT.

This clonotype was recorded a few times. The chain joins TRBV29-1 to TRBJ2-2; D remains unclear. The V gene's germline CDR1 is SQVTM and CDR2 ANQGSEA. V was pared by 5 bases and J by 0 bases, with 7 bases between. The CDR3 contains 13 residues. This CDR3 is CSVINANTGELFF. The CDR3 nucleotides are TGCAGCGTTATCAACGCGAACACCGGGGAGCTGTTTTTT.

The chain has TRBV2 and TRBJ1-5, with D perhaps TRBD1 (6 bases). Germline values: CDR1 SNHLY, CDR2 FYNNEI. With 4 bases removed from V and 0 bases from J, the gap between germline ends came to 19 bases. The CDR3 is 18 residues long. Here the CDR3 DNA reads TGTGCCAGCAGTGGAGAAGGGGGGAAGACAGATAGCAATCAGCCCCAGCATTTT. It is translated as CASSGEGGKTDSNQPQHF.

This clonotype was found a few times. This chain links TRBV27 with TRBJ2-3; possible D gene TRBD1, 6 bases. Trimming shortened V by 3 bases and J by 6 bases, and 13 bases separated the two germline ends. Germline CDR1 is MNHEY and CDR2 is SMNVEV (reference sequence). The CDR3 runs to 14 residues. CDR3 coding DNA: TGTGCCAGCAGTTTGGCACAGGGTGGCGATACGCAGTATTTT. Its protein is CASSLAQGGDTQYF.

The V call is TRBV12-3 or TRBV12-4, the J call TRBJ2-1; D remains ambiguous. The CDR3 contains 14 residues. The CDR3 bases are TGTGCTAGTGGTTTGGCCACCAGTGGGGTTGAGCAGTTCTTC. Translation: CASGLATSGVEQFF.

Concerning this clonotype: With a much larger clone just one base away, this may be a read error. The rearrangement joins TRBV15 to TRBJ1-1; D call uncertain. There are 13 residues in the CDR3. V was shortened by 4 bases and J by 1 base, with 7 bases between the two germline ends. Germline values: CDR1 LNHNV, CDR2 YYDKDF (reference sequence). The CDR3 reads CATSKQENTEAFF. The CDR3 coding sequence is TGTGCCACCAGCAAGCAGGAGAACACTGAAGCTTTCTTT.

J is TRBJ2-7 and V is TRBV5-8, with a tentative D call TRBD1 (5 bases). The CDR3 sequence is 14 residues long. Trimming cost V 0 bases and J 6 bases, with 13 bases left between them. Per the germline V gene, CDR1 is SGHTS and CDR2 is YDEGEE. The CDR3 is CASSLAEPQGEQYF. For the CDR3, the DNA is TGTGCCAGCAGCTTGGCGGAGCCCCAGGGCGAGCAGTACTTC. The variable domain in full, with the rest retrieved from reference TRBV5-8 and TRBJ2-7, is EAGVTQSPTHLIKTRGQQATLRCSPISGHTSVYWYQQALGLGLQFLLWYDEGEERNRGNFPPRFSGRQFPNYSSELNVNALELEDSALYLCASSLAEPQGEQYFGPGTRLTVT.

The rearrangement links TRBV10-2 to TRBJ2-7, with D tentatively TRBD1 (6 bases). CDR1 is WSHSY, CDR2 SAAADI, per germline. V was trimmed by 7 bases and J by 2 bases, leaving 12 bases between them. The CDR3 extends over 13 amino acids. CDR3 in amino acids: CASKGRGTYEQYF. The CDR3 nucleotides are TGCGCCAGCAAGGGCAGGGGAACCTACGAGCAGTACTTC.